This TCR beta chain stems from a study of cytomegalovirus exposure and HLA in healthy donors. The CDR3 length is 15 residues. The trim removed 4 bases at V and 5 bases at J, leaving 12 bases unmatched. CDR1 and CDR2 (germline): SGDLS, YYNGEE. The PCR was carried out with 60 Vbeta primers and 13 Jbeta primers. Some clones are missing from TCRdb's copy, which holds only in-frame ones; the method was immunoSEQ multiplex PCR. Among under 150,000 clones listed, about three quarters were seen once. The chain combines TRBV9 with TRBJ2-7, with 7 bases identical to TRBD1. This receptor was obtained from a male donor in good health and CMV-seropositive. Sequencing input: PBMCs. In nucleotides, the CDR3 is TGTGCCAGCAGCTTAGACGGCGACAGGGTTGACGAGCAGTACTTC. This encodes CASSLDGDRVDEQYF.